The rows below give T cell receptor beta chains drawn from one sample of a study of OX40 agonist ivuxolimab in advanced cancers. Repertoires were generated with immunoSEQ multiplex PCR, while TCRdb's copy carries only in-frame clones and drops some. This table holds 20,000 to 25,000 clones, around 80% found once. The sequencing used CD4+ or CD8+ T cells sorted from blood, collected in a trial of the OX40 agonist ivuxolimab. These receptors all come from an adult with an advanced solid tumor such as melanoma, head and neck, liver or kidney cancer. The CDR3 runs from the conserved cysteine through the conserved F or W. D genes are given only for firm matches. Not every row has a clone size; where given, it reads once, few, many or a size class.

once	TRBV6-5	-	TRBJ2-3	TGTGCCAGCAGTGACTCAGGGGGGCCAGATACGCAGTATTTT	CASSDSGGPDTQYF
-	TRBV5-1	TRBD2	TRBJ2-1	TGCGCCAGCAGCTTGGCAACTAGCGTGGAAGGGGACAATGAGCAGTTCTTC	CASSLATSVEGDNEQFF
-	TRBV5-1	TRBD1	TRBJ2-3	TGCGCCAGCAGCCATACCGGGACAGGGTCTAGCACAGATACGCAGTATTTT	CASSHTGTGSSTDTQYF
once	TRBV29-1	TRBD2	TRBJ2-1	TGCAGCGTTGAATATTTGACTAGCGGGAACAATGAGCAGTTCTTC	CSVEYLTSGNNEQFF
-	TRBV2	-	TRBJ2-1	TGTGCCAGCAACGCAATCTCGGGCAATGAGCAGTTCTTC	CASNAISGNEQFF
-	TRBV15	TRBD1	TRBJ2-7	TGTGCCACCAGCAGAGGTGGGGACAGCTACGAGCAGTACTTC	CATSRGGDSYEQYF
-	TRBV7-9	TRBD1	TRBJ2-3	TGTGCCAGCAGCTCCCCGACAGGGAGCACAGATACGCAGTATTTT	CASSSPTGSTDTQYF
once	TRBV7-4	TRBD1	TRBJ2-5	TGTGCCAGCAGCCCGGGACAGCATTGGGAGACCCAGTACTTC	CASSPGQHWETQYF
-	TRBV7-3	-	TRBJ2-5	TGTGCCAGCAGCTTAGACCAAGAGACCCAGTACTTC	CASSLDQETQYF
once	TRBV14	-	TRBJ1-4	TGTGCCAGCAGCCAAGATCAGGGAGGCACTAATGAAAAACTGTTTTTT	CASSQDQGGTNEKLFF
-	TRBV7-6	-	TRBJ1-1	TGTGCCAGCAGCTTAGCGCAACTCACTGAAGCTTTCTTT	CASSLAQLTEAFF
-	TRBV27	-	TRBJ2-2	TGTGCCAGCAGTTTCCGGAACACCGGGGAGCTGTTTTTT	CASSFRNTGELFF
-	TRBV6-5	-	TRBJ2-5	TGTGCCAGCAGTGGCGGGCACGGGAGAGAGACCCAGTACTTC	CASSGGHGRETQYF
-	TRBV6-5	-	TRBJ2-7	TGTGCCAGCAGCCTGGGGCGGGGGCCGGGCTACGAGCAGTACTTC	CASSLGRGPGYEQYF
once	TRBV9	-	TRBJ1-1	TGTGCCAGCAGCGTAGCGTATCGAGGGATTGAAGCTTTCTTT	CASSVAYRGIEAFF
-	TRBV7-9	TRBD2	TRBJ2-5	TGTGCCAGCAGCTTAGATATAGCGGGAGTAATGTACCAAGAGACCCAGTACTTC	CASSLDIAGVMYQETQYF
-	TRBV9	TRBD1	TRBJ2-3	TGTGCCAGCAACGACAGGGGGGACACAGATACGCAGTATTTT	CASNDRGDTDTQYF
-	TRBV11-2	TRBD1	TRBJ2-7	TGTGCCAGCAGCTTGGGGACAGGATTCTCCTACGAGCAGTACTTC	CASSLGTGFSYEQYF
-	TRBV7-9	-	TRBJ2-3	TGTGCCAGCAGCTCCCCACCGCTGGGGGTGGCAGATACGCAGTATTTT	CASSSPPLGVADTQYF
-	TRBV12-5	-	TRBJ2-5	TGTGCTAGTGCCTACGGCTGGGCAGGTCAAGAGACCCAGTACTTC	CASAYGWAGQETQYF
few	TRBV6-1	TRBD1	TRBJ1-1	TGTGCCAGCAGTTTGACAGGGACCAACACTGAAGCTTTCTTT	CASSLTGTNTEAFF
-	TRBV4-2	TRBD1	TRBJ2-5	TGTGCCAGCTCGAGGACAGGGGAGCAGTACTTC	CASSRTGEQYF
-	TRBV7-3	-	TRBJ2-2	TGTGCCAGCAGCCCTCTCGGCGGGGAGCTGTTTTTT	CASSPLGGELFF
-	TRBV7-8	-	TRBJ2-1	TGTGCCAGCAGCTTCTCAGGGTACAATGAGCAGTTCTTC	CASSFSGYNEQFF
-	TRBV7-3	-	TRBJ2-1	TGTGCCAGCAGCTTGGACGGCTACAATGAGCAGTTCTTC	CASSLDGYNEQFF
-	TRBV14	-	TRBJ1-3	TGTGCCAGCAGCCAATTTGGCGCGGCGAGGGGCACCATATATTTT	CASSQFGAARGTIYF
-	TRBV4-2	TRBD2	TRBJ2-5	TGTGCCAGCAGCCCGGGGACTAGCGGTGACCAAGAGACCCAGTACTTC	CASSPGTSGDQETQYF
-	TRBV5-8	-	TRBJ2-7	TGTGCCAGCAGCTACTACAGTAGCTCCTACGAGCAGTACTTC	CASSYYSSSYEQYF
-	TRBV7-3	-	TRBJ2-3	TGTGCCAGCAGCTTAACGGGGGAAGCGGCCGCTGTAGGGCAGTATTTT	CASSLTGEAAAVGQYF
-	TRBV9	-	TRBJ2-1	TGTGCCAGCAGCGTAGCGGGGGAGAGTCCCTACAATGAGCAGTTCTTC	CASSVAGESPYNEQFF
-	TRBV10-3	-	TRBJ1-5	TGTGCCATCAGTGAGTCGGCATCCAATCAGCCCCAGCATTTT	CAISESASNQPQHF
-	TRBV6-1	-	TRBJ2-2	TGTGCCAGCAGTTATCCCGGGGAGCTGTTTTTT	CASSYPGELFF
-	TRBV28	-	TRBJ1-5	TGTGCCAGCAGTCCGATTCTGGGGCAGGGCGTGATAAAGGGCAATCAGCCCCAGCATTTT	CASSPILGQGVIKGNQPQHF
once	TRBV11-2	-	TRBJ2-1	TGTGCCAGCAGCCAGGACAGCATTTTAAGCTCCTACAATGAGCAGTTCTTC	CASSQDSILSSYNEQFF
-	TRBV9	TRBD1	TRBJ1-2	TGTGCCAGCAGCATTGGGACAGGGGATGGCTACACCTTC	CASSIGTGDGYTF
once	TRBV7-9	TRBD2	TRBJ2-7	TGTGCCAGCAGCCTAACCGGGACTACTCTCGGCTCCTACGAGCAGTACTTC	CASSLTGTTLGSYEQYF
-	TRBV30	TRBD1	TRBJ1-5	TGTGCCTGGAGTGAGCCCGGGACAGGGAATCAGCCCCAGCATTTT	CAWSEPGTGNQPQHF
-	TRBV6-1	TRBD2	TRBJ2-5	TGTGCCAGCAGTGAAAGTGGCGGGAGTTGGGAGACCCAGTACTTC	CASSESGGSWETQYF
-	TRBV11-2	-	TRBJ1-1	TGTGCCAGCAGCTTAGATCCCGGTATCACTGAAGCTTTCTTT	CASSLDPGITEAFF
-	TRBV11-3	TRBD1	TRBJ2-5	TGTGCCAGCAGCCAGACAGGGGGGCAAGAGACCCAGTACTTC	CASSQTGGQETQYF
-	TRBV5-1	TRBD2	TRBJ2-7	TGTGCCAGCAGCTTCCTAGCGGAGGTTTACGAGCAGTACTTC	CASSFLAEVYEQYF
few	TRBV28	-	TRBJ2-3	TGTGCCAGCAGTTTTTTAACAGGGTCCTATCTCACAGATACGCAGTATTTT	CASSFLTGSYLTDTQYF
-	TRBV6-5	-	TRBJ2-3	TGTGCCAGCAATTCGGCCCCGACAGATACGCAGTATTTT	CASNSAPTDTQYF
few	TRBV13	-	TRBJ1-5	TGTGCCAGCAGCTTCGGGGGGGGATTACAGCCCCAGCATTTT	CASSFGGGLQPQHF
-	TRBV7-6	-	TRBJ1-1	TGTGCCAGCATCAAGGGTCCAGGGGCACTTTACACTGAAGCTTTCTTT	CASIKGPGALYTEAFF
-	TRBV27	TRBD2	TRBJ2-1	TGTGCCAGCAGTTCGACCGGGACTAGCAGGGCCTACAATGAGCAGTTCTTC	CASSSTGTSRAYNEQFF
once	TRBV5-4	TRBD1	TRBJ2-5	TGTGCCAGCAGCGCGGAAGACAGGGGACAAGAGACCCAGTACTTC	CASSAEDRGQETQYF
-	TRBV5-4	TRBD1	TRBJ2-5	TGTGCCAGCAGCTTTGGACAGGGGGGGGAGACCCAGTACTTC	CASSFGQGGETQYF
-	TRBV2	TRBD2	TRBJ2-5	TGTGCCAGCAGAGGGGAAACTAGCGGGACCCAAGAGACCCAGTACTTC	CASRGETSGTQETQYF